The entry below gives a single T cell receptor (beta chain) sequence along with its context. This CDR3 has 17 amino acids. V lost 4 bases, J lost 0 bases, and 17 bases lay in between. The germline CDR1 and CDR2 sequences are SGDLS and YYNGEE. The data belong to a study of technical replicates of blood from a few donors. The data were produced by immunoSEQ multiplex PCR, yet TCRdb's version contains in-frame clones alone and is incomplete. Of over 75,000 clones listed, approximately 96% were seen once; the top ten hold approximately 0.22%. The origin of this receptor is a human donor in good health. What was sequenced was T cells isolated from PBMCs. The V gene is TRBV9, the J gene TRBJ2-1; D is unresolved. CDR3 in DNA: TGTGCCAGCAGCCTTCGTGGAGCTCTGCGCTCCTACAATGAGCAGTTCTTC. This encodes CASSLRGALRSYNEQFF. The full variable domain, completed using reference TRBV9 and TRBJ2-1, is DSGVTQTPKHLITATGQRVTLRCSPRSGDLSVYWYQQSLDQGLQFLIQYYNGEERAKGNILERFSAQQFPDLHSELNLSSLELGDSALYFCASSLRGALRSYNEQFFGPGTRLTVL.